These 3 T cell receptor beta chains came from one sample sequenced in a study of vaccination effects on CD4 cells after COVID-19. On roughly day 9 of culture, CD4+ T cells were separated out. Of the BNT162b2 and mRNA-1273 vaccines, participants received two doses of one or the other. Data came from immunoSEQ multiplex PCR; TCRdb stores just in-frame clones and leaves some out. This sample has 66,000 or so clones; around 80% occur once, and the top ten carry about 2.4%. These receptors lack a known antigen. The sequencing here drew on CD4+ T cells from PBMCs cultured without peptide, taken after COVID-19 vaccination. Every receptor here comes from a human donor who received a COVID-19 vaccine.

The chain is built from TRBV7-2 and TRBJ1-2; possible D gene TRBD1, 5 bases. Trimming took 3 bases from V and 8 from J, leaving 16 bases between them. The CDR3 contains 14 residues. Germline assignment: CDR1 SGHTA and CDR2 FQGNSA. DNA for the CDR3: TGTGCCAGCAGCTTCCCTCCAGGGCCAAGCGGCTACACCTTC. This encodes CASSFPPGPSGYTF.

The chain employs TRBV2 and TRBJ2-2, with TRBD1 identical over 9 bases. Trimming at V came to 8 bases and at J to 3 bases, leaving 1 base not matched to a gene. The CDR3 extends over 13 amino acids. Germline loops: CDR1 SNHLY, CDR2 FYNNEI. CDR3 nucleotides: TGTGCCAGCGACAGGGGGGACACCGGGGAGCTGTTTTTT. Protein product: CASDRGDTGELFF.

As regards this clone: Different DNA sequences within this sample yield the same CDR3. In nucleotides, the CDR3 is TGTGCCAGCTCACCACAGGGTGATGAGCAGTTCTTC. Translation: CASSPQGDEQFF. The V gene is TRBV18, the J gene TRBJ2-1, with D unresolved. V was clipped by 1 base and J by 8 bases, with 6 bases between them. Germline CDR1 reads KGHSH; CDR2 reads LQKENI. This CDR3 is built from 12 residues.